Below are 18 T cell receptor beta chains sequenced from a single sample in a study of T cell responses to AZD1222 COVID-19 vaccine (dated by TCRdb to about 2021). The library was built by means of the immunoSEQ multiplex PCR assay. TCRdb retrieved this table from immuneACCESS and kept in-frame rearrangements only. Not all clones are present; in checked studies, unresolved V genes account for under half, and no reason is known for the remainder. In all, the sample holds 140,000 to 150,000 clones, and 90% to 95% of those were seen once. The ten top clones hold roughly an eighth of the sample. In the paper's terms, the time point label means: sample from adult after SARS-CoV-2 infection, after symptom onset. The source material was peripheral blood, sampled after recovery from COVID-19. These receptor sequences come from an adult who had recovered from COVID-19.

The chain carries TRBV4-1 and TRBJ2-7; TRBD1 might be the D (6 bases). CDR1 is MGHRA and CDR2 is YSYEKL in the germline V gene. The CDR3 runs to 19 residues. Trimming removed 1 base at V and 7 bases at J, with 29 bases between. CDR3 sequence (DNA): TGCGCCAGCAGCCAAGTTGGAGAACAGGGAAGTATTGTTGGGGTGGAGCAGTACTTC. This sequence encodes CASSQVGEQGSIVGVEQYF.

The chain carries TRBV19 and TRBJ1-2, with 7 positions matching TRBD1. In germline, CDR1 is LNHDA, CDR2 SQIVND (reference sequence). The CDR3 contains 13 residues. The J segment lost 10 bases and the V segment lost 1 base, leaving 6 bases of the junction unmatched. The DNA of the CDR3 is TGTGCCAGTAGTATAGGGACAGGCGGGGACTACACCTTC. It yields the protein CASSIGTGGDYTF. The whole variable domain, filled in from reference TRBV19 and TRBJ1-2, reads DGGITQSPKYLFRKEGQNVTLSCEQNLNHDAMYWYRQDPGQGLRLIYYSQIVNDFQKGDIAEGYSVSREKKESFPLTVTSAQKNPTAFYLCASSIGTGGDYTFGSGTRLTVV.

The CDR3 DNA reads TGTGCCAGCAGCCTAGCGGGAGCGACAGATACGCAGTATTTT. Translating gives CASSLAGATDTQYF. The V call is TRBV27, the J call TRBJ2-3; 10 bases fit TRBD2. This CDR3 is built from 14 residues. CDR1 is MNHEY, CDR2 SMNVEV, per germline (reference sequence). V lost 6 bases and J lost 3; bases outside the gene matches: 3.

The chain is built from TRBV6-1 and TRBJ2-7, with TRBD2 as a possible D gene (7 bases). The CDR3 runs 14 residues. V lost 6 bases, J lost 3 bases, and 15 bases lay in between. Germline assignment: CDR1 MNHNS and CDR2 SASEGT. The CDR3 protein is CASSTGGRHYEQYF. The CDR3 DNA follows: TGTGCCAGCAGCACGGGGGGCCGCCACTACGAGCAGTACTTC.

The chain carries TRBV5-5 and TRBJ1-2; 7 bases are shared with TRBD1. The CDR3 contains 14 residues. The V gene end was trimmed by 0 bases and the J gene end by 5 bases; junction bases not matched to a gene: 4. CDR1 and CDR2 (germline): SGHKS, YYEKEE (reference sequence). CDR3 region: CASSLGTGEYGYTF. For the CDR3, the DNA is TGTGCCAGCAGCTTGGGAACAGGGGAGTATGGCTACACCTTC.

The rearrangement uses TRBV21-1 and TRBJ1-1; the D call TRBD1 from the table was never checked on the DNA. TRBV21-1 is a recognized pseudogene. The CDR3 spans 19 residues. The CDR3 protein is CASSFARKDRGRLNTEAFF. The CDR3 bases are TGTGCCAGCAGCTTTGCCCGGAAGGACAGGGGGCGCTTGAACACTGAAGCTTTCTTT.

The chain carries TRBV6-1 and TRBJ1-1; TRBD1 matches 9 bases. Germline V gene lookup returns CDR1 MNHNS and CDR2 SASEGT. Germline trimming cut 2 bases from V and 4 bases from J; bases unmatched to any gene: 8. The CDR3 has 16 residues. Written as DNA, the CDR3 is TGTGCCAGCAGTGAACGGCTTGGGACAGGGAGCACTGAAGCTTTCTTT. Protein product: CASSERLGTGSTEAFF.

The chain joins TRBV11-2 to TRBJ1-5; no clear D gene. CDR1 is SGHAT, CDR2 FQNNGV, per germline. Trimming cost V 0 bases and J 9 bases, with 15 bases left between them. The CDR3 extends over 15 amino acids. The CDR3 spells CASSLDDGLGRPQHF. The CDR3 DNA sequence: TGTGCCAGCAGCTTAGATGATGGCCTTGGACGGCCCCAGCATTTT.

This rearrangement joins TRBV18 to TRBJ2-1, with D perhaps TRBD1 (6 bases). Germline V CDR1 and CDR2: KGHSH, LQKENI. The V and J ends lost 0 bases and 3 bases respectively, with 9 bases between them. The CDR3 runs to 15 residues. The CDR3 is CASSPPGRGYNEQFF. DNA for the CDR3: TGTGCCAGCTCACCACCTGGCAGGGGCTACAATGAGCAGTTCTTC.

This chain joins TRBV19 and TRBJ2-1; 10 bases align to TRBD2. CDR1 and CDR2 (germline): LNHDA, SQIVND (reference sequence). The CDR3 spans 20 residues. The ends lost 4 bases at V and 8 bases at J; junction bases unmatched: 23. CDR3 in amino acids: CASSTTLFGLAEWLVDEQFF. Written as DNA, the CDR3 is TGTGCCAGTAGTACAACACTCTTCGGACTAGCGGAGTGGCTCGTGGATGAGCAGTTCTTC.

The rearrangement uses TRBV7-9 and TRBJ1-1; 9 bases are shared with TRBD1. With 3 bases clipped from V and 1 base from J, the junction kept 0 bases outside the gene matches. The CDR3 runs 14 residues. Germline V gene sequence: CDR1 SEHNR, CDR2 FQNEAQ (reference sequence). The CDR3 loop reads CASSLGQGNTEAFF. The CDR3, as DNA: TGTGCCAGCAGCTTGGGACAGGGGAACACTGAAGCTTTCTTT.

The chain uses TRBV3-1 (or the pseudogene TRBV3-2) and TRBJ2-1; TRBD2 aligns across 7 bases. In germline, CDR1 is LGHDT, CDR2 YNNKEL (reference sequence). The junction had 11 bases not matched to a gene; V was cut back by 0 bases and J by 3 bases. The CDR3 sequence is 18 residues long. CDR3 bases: TGTGCCAGCAGCCAAGAGTCTAGCGGAAAATTGGGCTACAATGAGCAGTTCTTC. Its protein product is CASSQESSGKLGYNEQFF.

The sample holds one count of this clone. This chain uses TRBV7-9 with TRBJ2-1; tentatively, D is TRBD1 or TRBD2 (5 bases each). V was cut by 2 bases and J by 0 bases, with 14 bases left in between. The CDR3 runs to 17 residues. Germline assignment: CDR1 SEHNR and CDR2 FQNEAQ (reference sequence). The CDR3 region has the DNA TGTGCCAGCAGCTTACCCCGGGGCGGCCGCTCCTACAATGAGCAGTTCTTC. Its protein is CASSLPRGGRSYNEQFF.

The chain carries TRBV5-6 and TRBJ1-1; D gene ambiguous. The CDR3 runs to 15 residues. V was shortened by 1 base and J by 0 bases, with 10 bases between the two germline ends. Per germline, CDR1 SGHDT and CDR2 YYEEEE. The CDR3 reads CASSLNGRLNTEAFF. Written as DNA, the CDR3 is TGTGCCAGCAGCTTGAACGGCCGTTTGAACACTGAAGCTTTCTTT.

The CDR3 reads CASSPLRDRVNEKLFF. In nucleotides, the CDR3 is TGTGCCAGCAGCCCCCTCCGGGACAGGGTTAATGAAAAACTGTTTTTT. The chain employs TRBV27 and TRBJ1-4; 9 bases line up with TRBD1. V lost 6 bases and J lost 4; bases outside the gene matches: 9. The CDR3 spans 16 residues. Germline V gives CDR1 MNHEY, CDR2 SMNVEV (reference sequence).

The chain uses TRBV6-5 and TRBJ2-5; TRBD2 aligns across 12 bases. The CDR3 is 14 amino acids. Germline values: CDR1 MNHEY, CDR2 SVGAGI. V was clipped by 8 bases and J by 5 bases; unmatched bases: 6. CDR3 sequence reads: CASQKTSGSETQYF. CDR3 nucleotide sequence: TGTGCCAGCCAGAAGACTAGCGGGAGTGAGACCCAGTACTTC.

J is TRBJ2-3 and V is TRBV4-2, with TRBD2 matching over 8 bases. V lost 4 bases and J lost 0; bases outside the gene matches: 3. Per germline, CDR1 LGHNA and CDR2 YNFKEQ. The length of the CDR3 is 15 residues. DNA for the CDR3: TGTGCCAGCAGCCCCCAGCGGGAGAGCACAGATACGCAGTATTTT. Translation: CASSPQRESTDTQYF.

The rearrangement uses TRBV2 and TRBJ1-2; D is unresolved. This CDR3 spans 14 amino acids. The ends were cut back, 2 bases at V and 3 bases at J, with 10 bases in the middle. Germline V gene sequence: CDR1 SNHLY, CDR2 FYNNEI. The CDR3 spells CASSESGTYYGYTF. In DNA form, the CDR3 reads TGTGCCAGCAGTGAATCTGGCACTTACTATGGCTACACCTTC.